These 30 T cell receptor beta chains were all obtained from the same sample, sequenced in a study of Ad26.COV2.S vaccination and SARS-CoV-2 variants. Treatment noted: 15 to 20 received Ad26.COV2.S at low or high dose, single or two shots; 5 received placebo; per-sample allocation not given. On day 63 after the first injection, vaccine and placebo recipients gave samples. Profiling relied on immunoSEQ multiplex PCR, and the TCRdb table lists in-frame clones only, not all of them. Here the sample spans about 470,000 clones, less than 95% being singletons. This specimen was peripheral blood, taken in a trial of Ad26.COV2.S vaccine versus placebo. The receptors were gathered from a person between 18 and 59 years old who received the Ad26.COV2.S COVID-19 vaccine or a placebo.

With respect to this clone: The sample holds other DNA sequences that translate to the same CDR3. The chain carries TRBV7-8 and TRBJ2-7; 11 bases are a match to TRBD2. Unmatched junction bases numbered 0, after V lost 2 bases and J lost 3 bases. The V gene's germline CDR1 is SGHVS and CDR2 FQNEAQ. CDR3 length: 14 residues. CDR3: CASSLLAGGYEQYF. The CDR3 coding sequence is TGTGCCAGCAGCTTACTAGCGGGGGGCTACGAGCAGTACTTC. The full variable domain, in which reference TRBV7-8 and TRBJ2-7 provide the parts outside the CDR3, is GAGVSQSPRYKVAKRGQDVALRCDPISGHVSLFWYQQALGQGPEFLTYFQNEAQLDKSGLPSDRFFAERPEGSVSTLKIQRTQQEDSAVYLCASSLLAGGYEQYFGPGTRLTVT.

The gene calls are TRBV5-1 and TRBJ2-5; TRBD2 agrees at 13 bases. The junction had 5 bases not matched to a gene; V was cut back by 4 bases and J by 2 bases. Germline lookup yields CDR1 SGHRS and CDR2 YFSETQ. This CDR3 has 16 amino acids. The DNA for the CDR3 is TGCGCCAGCAGCCCCCGGACTAGCGGGGGACAAGAGACCCAGTACTTC. It encodes CASSPRTSGGQETQYF.

This chain joins TRBV27 and TRBJ2-7, with D maybe TRBD1 (5 bases). Germline-derived CDR1 and CDR2 are MNHEY and SMNVEV (reference sequence). The CDR3 totals 14 residues. V gave up 2 bases and J gave up 3 bases, with 11 bases separating them. The CDR3 protein is CASSLGAGNYEQYF. The CDR3 nucleotides are TGTGCCAGCAGTTTAGGGGCCGGAAACTACGAGCAGTACTTC.

The chain recombines TRBV6-2 or TRBV6-3 with TRBJ2-7; D is undetermined. The CDR3 has 11 amino acids. Deletions cut 4 bases from V and 3 bases from J, with 4 bases between. Germline CDR1 and CDR2: MNHEY and SVGEGT. CDR3 region: CASSSVYEQYF. In DNA, the CDR3 is TGTGCCAGCAGTTCGGTCTACGAGCAGTACTTC.

The V and J genes are TRBV6-2 or TRBV6-3 and TRBJ1-2; tentatively, D is TRBD1 (5 bases). Per the germline V gene, CDR1 is MNHEY and CDR2 is SVGEGT. Trimming shortened V by 2 bases and J by 2 bases, and 12 bases separated the two germline ends. The CDR3 extends over 15 amino acids. The CDR3 sequence: CASSYPGRINYGYTF. CDR3 nucleotide sequence: TGTGCCAGCAGTTACCCGGGACGAATAAACTATGGCTACACCTTC.

About this clone: The junction and the germline gene differ at one end; a read error may be behind it. J is TRBJ2-7 and V is TRBV28; D possibly corresponds to TRBD1 (6 bases). The CDR3 loop spans 14 amino acids. Germline-derived CDR1 and CDR2 are MDHEN and SYDVKM. The CDR3 sequence is CASSPGQRPTKKDF. Written as DNA, the CDR3 is TGTGCCAGCAGCCCCGGACAGCGACCCACAAAAAAGGACTTC. The variable domain in full, completed from reference TRBV28 and TRBJ2-7, reads DVKVTQSSRYLVKRTGEKVFLECVQDMDHENMFWYRQDPGLGLRLIYFSYDVKMKEKGDIPEGYSVSREKKERFSLILESASTNQTSMYLCASSPGQRPTKKDFGPGTRLTVT.

The chain is built from TRBV5-1 and TRBJ2-2; tentative D call: TRBD1 (5 bases). Trimming stripped 9 bases from V and 0 bases from J, with 12 bases between. This CDR3 spans 14 amino acids. CDR1 and CDR2 from the germline V gene are SGHRS and YFSETQ. The CDR3 here is CATQGRPNTGELFF. CDR3 DNA: TGCGCCACCCAGGGTCGGCCGAACACCGGGGAGCTGTTTTTT.

CDR3: CASRTRDRAPGYTF. The CDR3 DNA follows: TGTGCCAGCAGAACCCGGGACAGGGCTCCTGGCTACACCTTC. This rearrangement joins TRBV27 to TRBJ1-2; 9 nucleotides match TRBD1. After removal of 6 bases from V and 7 bases from J, the junction contained 9 bases not matched to a gene. The CDR3 is 14 residues long. Looked up from germline, CDR1 is MNHEY and CDR2 is SMNVEV (reference sequence).

This chain connects TRBV27 to TRBJ2-7; 9 positions agree with TRBD1. From germline, CDR1 is MNHEY and CDR2 SMNVEV (reference sequence). Trimming at V came to 4 bases and at J to 2 bases, leaving 9 bases not matched to a gene. This CDR3 has 16 residues. CDR3 protein: CASSSYRDRVPYEQYF. CDR3 bases: TGTGCCAGCAGTTCCTACCGGGACAGGGTCCCCTACGAGCAGTACTTC.

This chain connects TRBV24-1 to TRBJ2-1; D is possibly TRBD2 (5 bases). V lost 9 bases, J lost 5 bases, and 19 bases lay in between. The germline V gene has CDR1 KGHDR and CDR2 SFDVKD. CDR3 length equals 15 residues. The CDR3 nucleotides are TGTGCCACCCATCGCTCCGGGATACGGGACAATGAGCAGTTCTTC. The encoded protein is CATHRSGIRDNEQFF.

V usage is TRBV9 and J usage is TRBJ2-1; 10 bases line up with TRBD2. The CDR3 is made up of 15 amino acids. V shed 2 bases, J shed 7 bases, and the junction held 6 bases outside the gene matches. CDR1 and CDR2 from the germline V gene are SGDLS and YYNGEE. CDR3 sequence reads: CASSVISSGSNEQFF. CDR3 nucleotides: TGTGCCAGCAGCGTGATATCTAGCGGGAGTAATGAGCAGTTCTTC. The full variable domain, rest sourced from reference TRBV9 and TRBJ2-1, is DSGVTQTPKHLITATGQRVTLRCSPRSGDLSVYWYQQSLDQGLQFLIQYYNGEERAKGNILERFSAQQFPDLHSELNLSSLELGDSALYFCASSVISSGSNEQFFGPGTRLTVL.

This clone was seen once. The J gene is TRBJ1-2, the V gene TRBV3-1 (or the pseudogene TRBV3-2); D is ambiguous. V shed 0 bases and J shed 2 bases, with 7 bases lying between them. Germline V CDR1 and CDR2: LGHDT, YNNKEL (reference sequence). The CDR3 is made up of 14 amino acids. The CDR3 region is CASSQDPDNYGYTF. The CDR3 coding sequence is TGTGCCAGCAGCCAAGACCCCGACAACTATGGCTACACCTTC.

This clone came up once. The genes are TRBV10-3 and TRBJ2-1; 10 positions match TRBD1. This CDR3 region has 15 residues. The trim removed 6 bases at V and 8 bases at J, leaving 10 bases unmatched. From germline, CDR1 is ENHRY and CDR2 SYGVKD. CDR3 in amino acids: CAISQPGQGNYEQFF. Here the CDR3 DNA reads TGTGCCATCAGCCAACCGGGACAGGGGAACTATGAGCAGTTCTTC.

This chain joins TRBV28 and TRBJ2-7; D is uncertain. V was cut by 5 bases and J by 0 bases, with 11 bases left in between. CDR3 size: 14 residues. Germline lookup yields CDR1 MDHEN and CDR2 SYDVKM. CDR3 protein: CASSPLLPSYEQYF. For the CDR3, the DNA is TGTGCCAGCAGTCCCCTGCTTCCCTCCTACGAGCAGTACTTC.

This clone was detected only once. The rearrangement joins TRBV29-1 to TRBJ1-2; no definite D call. Trimming left V 8 bases short and J 7 bases short, with 20 bases between. The CDR3 spans 13 residues. Looked up from germline, CDR1 is SQVTM and CDR2 is ANQGSEA. CDR3 amino acids: CSPRRGRAGGYTF. The CDR3 bases are TGCAGCCCCCGCCGAGGGCGGGCGGGTGGCTACACCTTC.

The sample holds one count of this clone. The rearrangement links TRBV7-2 to TRBJ1-3, with no clear D. The germline V gene encodes CDR1 SGHTA and CDR2 FQGNSA. The CDR3 totals 13 residues. Deletions cut 4 bases from V and 7 bases from J, with 11 bases between. The CDR3 nucleotides are TGTGCCAGCAGCTCCGGCCTTGGGAACACCATATATTTT. It is translated as CASSSGLGNTIYF.

This chain's CDR3 is CASGLSGTDTQYF. In nucleotides, the CDR3 is TGTGCTAGTGGTTTGTCCGGCACAGATACGCAGTATTTT. The chain is built from TRBV12-5 and TRBJ2-3; D remains unclear. This CDR3 comprises 13 residues. Trimming removed 2 bases at V and 1 base at J, with 4 bases between. The germline gives CDR1 LGHNT, CDR2 FRNRAP. The full variable domain, rest sourced from reference TRBV12-5 and TRBJ2-3, is DARVTQTPRHKVTEMGQEVTMRCQPILGHNTVFWYRQTMMQGLELLAYFRNRAPLDDSGMPKDRFSAEMPDATLATLKIQPSEPRDSAVYFCASGLSGTDTQYFGPGTRLTVL.

The chain recombines TRBV20-1 with TRBJ2-3, with unresolved D. V lost 5 bases, J lost 6 bases, and 6 bases lay in between. CDR1 DFQATT and CDR2 SNEGSKA come from the germline V gene (reference sequence). The CDR3 spans 10 residues. The DNA of the CDR3 is TGCAGTGCTTTTGCCGATACGCAGTATTTT. It codes for CSAFADTQYF.

A single count supports this clone. J is TRBJ2-2 and V is TRBV27; D not resolved. This CDR3 has 15 residues. Trimming took 3 bases from V and 0 from J, leaving 8 bases between them. Germline V gene sequence: CDR1 MNHEY, CDR2 SMNVEV (reference sequence). CDR3 in amino acids: CASSFSVPNTGELFF. CDR3 DNA: TGTGCCAGCAGTTTTTCGGTCCCGAACACCGGGGAGCTGTTTTTT.

The rearrangement joins TRBV29-1 to TRBJ1-4, with a tentative D call TRBD1 (5 bases). Germline V gene sequence: CDR1 SQVTM, CDR2 ANQGSEA. This CDR3 is built from 12 residues. Trimming took 6 bases from V and 10 from J, leaving 15 bases between them. As DNA, the CDR3 is TGCAGCGTAGCATTGGGGGGTGGAAAACTGTTTTTT. Translating it yields CSVALGGGKLFF.

The rearrangement uses TRBV27 and TRBJ2-3; 11 bases fit TRBD2. The CDR3 loop spans 14 amino acids. V lost 5 bases and J lost 6; bases outside the gene matches: 4. Germline V gene sequence: CDR1 MNHEY, CDR2 SMNVEV (reference sequence). The CDR3 here is CASSLRTSGDTQYF. The CDR3, as DNA: TGTGCCAGCAGTCTAAGGACTAGCGGGGATACGCAGTATTTT.

The chain couples TRBV5-6 to TRBJ1-6, with 7 nucleotides matching TRBD1. This CDR3 is built from 14 residues. V lost 4 bases and J lost 4; bases outside the gene matches: 2. Germline assignment: CDR1 SGHDT and CDR2 YYEEEE. The CDR3 DNA follows: TGTGCCAGCAGCAGGGACAGATATAATTCACCCCTCCACTTT. Translation: CASSRDRYNSPLHF.

This clone was recorded only once. This chain uses TRBV7-3 with TRBJ2-1, with 9 bases aligning to TRBD2. Germline values: CDR1 SGHTA, CDR2 FQGTGA. The CDR3 consists of 17 residues. Trimming at V came to 5 bases and at J to 10 bases, leaving 18 bases not matched to a gene. The DNA of the CDR3 is TGTGCCAGCAGCCACCCCCAGGGCGGGAGGGCCTTGGAGGAGCAGTTCTTC. Its protein product is CASSHPQGGRALEEQFF.

The chain combines TRBV6-1 with TRBJ1-5; 7 nucleotides line up with TRBD1. The CDR3 has 16 amino acids. CDR1 MNHNS and CDR2 SASEGT come from the germline V gene. With 4 bases clipped from V and 1 base from J, the junction kept 7 bases outside the gene matches. CDR3 sequence (DNA): TGTGCCAGCAGTGCGCAACAGGGGATGAGCAATCAGCCCCAGCATTTT. Translation: CASSAQQGMSNQPQHF.

The V gene is TRBV28, the J gene TRBJ2-1; D tentatively reads TRBD1 or TRBD2 (5 bases each). V gave up 5 bases and J gave up 3 bases, with 14 bases separating them. The CDR3 has 15 residues. Germline V gene sequence: CDR1 MDHEN, CDR2 SYDVKM. DNA for the CDR3: TGTGCCAGCAGTGGACCGGGGCCAGGCTACAATGAGCAGTTCTTC. Translating gives CASSGPGPGYNEQFF.

This clone showed up just once. This chain links TRBV28 with TRBJ2-1; D perhaps matches TRBD2 (5 bases). Germline loops: CDR1 MDHEN, CDR2 SYDVKM. The CDR3 is 13 amino acids. V was cut by 2 bases and J by 8 bases, with 10 bases left in between. CDR3 DNA: TGTGCCAGCAGTTTACCTAGCCGGGATGAGCAGTTCTTC. Its protein product is CASSLPSRDEQFF.

DNA for the CDR3: TGTGCCAGCAGTCCCCGCTGGGATCAGCCCCAGCATTTT. As protein: CASSPRWDQPQHF. This sequence joins TRBV28 and TRBJ1-5; D not certain. CDR3 size: 13 residues. CDR1 is MDHEN, CDR2 SYDVKM, per germline. Trimming cost V 5 bases and J 5 bases, with 10 bases left between them.

The chain has TRBV4-3 and TRBJ2-7, with 8 bases matching TRBD1. This CDR3 comprises 16 residues. V lost 4 bases and J lost 2; bases outside the gene matches: 10. Germline lookup yields CDR1 LGHNA and CDR2 YSLEER. The CDR3 DNA reads TGCGCCAGCAGCCGCCGCCGGACAGGGTTCCCCTACGAGCAGTACTTC. As protein: CASSRRRTGFPYEQYF.

This clone has only one observation. Additional DNA sequences in this sample encode the identical CDR3. The chain recombines TRBV27 with TRBJ1-5; D not certain. The CDR3 runs to 13 residues. The germline V gene encodes CDR1 MNHEY and CDR2 SMNVEV (reference sequence). V was trimmed by 3 bases and J by 2 bases, leaving 5 bases between them. CDR3 sequence reads: CASSFSGNQPQHF. Written as DNA, the CDR3 is TGTGCCAGCAGTTTCTCAGGCAATCAGCCCCAGCATTTT.

This chain connects TRBV7-2 to TRBJ1-1; D is ambiguous. Trimming stripped 5 bases from V and 3 bases from J, with 19 bases between. CDR3 size: 16 residues. Per the germline V gene, CDR1 is SGHTA and CDR2 is FQGNSA. The CDR3, as DNA: TGTGCCAGCAGCCCAGAGAGGGCCTGGAGGTACACTGAAGCTTTCTTT. The encoded protein is CASSPERAWRYTEAFF.